Below are 17 T cell receptor beta chains sequenced from a single sample in a study of siplizumab effects on memory and regulatory T cells. Assay: immunoSEQ multiplex PCR; the TCRdb copy retains only in-frame clones and omits some. The sample carries approximately 100,000 clones, 93% recorded once. Sequenced input: non-Treg CD4+ T cells sorted from blood. Receptors originate from a human donor in good health.

The CDR3 spells CASSERRASGANVLTF. CDR3 DNA: TGTGCCAGCAGTGAAAGAAGGGCCTCTGGGGCCAACGTCCTGACTTTC. V gene TRBV6-4 combines with J gene TRBJ2-6; D unresolved. The CDR3 contains 16 residues. Germline assignment: CDR1 MRHNA and CDR2 SNTAGT. The germline V and J ends were trimmed by 3 bases and 0 bases, with 9 bases remaining between them.

The CDR3 nucleotides read TGTGCCAGCAGTGAGTCAGTGGGGTCCTCCTATGGCTACACCTTC. Translating gives CASSESVGSSYGYTF. This rearrangement joins TRBV6-4 to TRBJ1-2; D is ambiguous. The germline CDR1 and CDR2 sequences are MRHNA and SNTAGT. This CDR3 comprises 15 residues. V was clipped by 3 bases and J by 4 bases, with 15 bases between them.

The chain has TRBV7-3 and TRBJ2-5, with 10 bases lining up with TRBD1. V lost 5 bases, J lost 5 bases, and 8 bases stayed unmatched. The CDR3 length is 15 residues. The germline V gene has CDR1 SGHTA and CDR2 FQGTGA. CDR3 DNA sequence: TGTGCCAGCAGCCCCGGGACAGGGGCATCGGAGACCCAGTACTTC. This encodes CASSPGTGASETQYF.

This chain connects TRBV18 to TRBJ2-7; unclear D gene. Germline CDR1 reads KGHSH; CDR2 reads LQKENI. V lost 0 bases to trimming and J lost 3 bases, with 9 bases between them. The CDR3 contains 14 residues. The CDR3 spells CASSPPGQYYEQYF. CDR3 bases: TGTGCCAGCTCACCACCAGGGCAGTACTACGAGCAGTACTTC.

This rearrangement joins TRBV5-4 to TRBJ1-1, with D possibly being TRBD1 (5 bases). Trimming pared 5 bases from V and 1 base from J, leaving 9 bases between. The CDR3 contains 13 residues. Germline lookup yields CDR1 SGHNT and CDR2 YYREEE (reference sequence). The CDR3 loop reads CASSFGGNTEAFF. In DNA form, the CDR3 reads TGTGCCAGCAGTTTCGGGGGGAACACTGAAGCTTTCTTT. Together with reference TRBV5-4 and TRBJ1-1, the CDR3 gives the full variable domain: ETGVTQSPTHLIKTRGQQVTLRCSSQSGHNTVSWYQQALGQGPQFIFQYYREEENGRGNFPPRFSGLQFPNYSSELNVNALELDDSALYLCASSFGGNTEAFFGQGTRLTVV.

The V and J genes are TRBV5-1 and TRBJ1-4; D uncertain. Germline V gene data show CDR1 as SGHRS and CDR2 as YFSETQ. V was trimmed by 5 bases and J by 4 bases, leaving 12 bases between them. The CDR3 length is 14 residues. The CDR3 DNA is TGCGCCAGCAGGTTAGGGTCTGGTAATGAAAAACTGTTTTTT. Amino acid sequence: CASRLGSGNEKLFF.

The rearrangement links TRBV10-3 to TRBJ1-2; no reliable D call. Germline V gene data show CDR1 as ENHRY and CDR2 as SYGVKD. The CDR3 is 13 residues long. Trimming removed 6 bases at V and 8 bases at J, with 16 bases between. This chain's CDR3 is CAISPDRAPGYTF. The CDR3 nucleotides read TGTGCCATCAGCCCAGATAGGGCCCCCGGCTACACCTTC.

This chain joins TRBV19 and TRBJ1-6; D possibly corresponds to TRBD1 (5 bases). The CDR3 spans 16 residues. V dropped 4 bases and J dropped 7 bases, with 17 bases sitting between them. Germline V gives CDR1 LNHDA, CDR2 SQIVND (reference sequence). This CDR3 is CASSTQTAMGNSPLHF. CDR3 bases: TGTGCCAGTAGTACGCAGACAGCCATGGGAAATTCACCCCTCCACTTT.

The chain joins TRBV5-4 to TRBJ2-2; D gene unclear. Per germline, CDR1 SGHNT and CDR2 YYREEE (reference sequence). With 1 base removed from V and 1 base from J, the gap between germline ends came to 5 bases. The CDR3 has 14 residues. The DNA of the CDR3 is TGTGCCAGCAGCTTGCCAGGGAACACCGGGGAGCTGTTTTTT. As protein: CASSLPGNTGELFF.

The chain is built from TRBV4-3 and TRBJ2-7; D unresolved. Germline CDR1 is LGHNA and CDR2 is YSLEER. The CDR3 loop spans 15 amino acids. The V and J ends lost 1 base and 3 bases respectively, with 13 bases between them. CDR3 sequence reads: CASSQGGRWDYEQYF. The CDR3 DNA reads TGCGCCAGCAGCCAAGGGGGAAGGTGGGACTACGAGCAGTACTTC.

The rearrangement joins TRBV5-4 to TRBJ2-5; perhaps TRBD2 as D (6 bases). The V end lost 0 bases, the J end lost 2 bases, and 11 bases lay between the germline ends. The V gene's germline CDR1 is SGHNT and CDR2 YYREEE (reference sequence). The length of the CDR3 is 15 residues. As DNA, the CDR3 is TGTGCCAGCAGCTTGGAGGGGCGGGGACAAGAGACCCAGTACTTC. Protein: CASSLEGRGQETQYF.

This sequence joins TRBV28 and TRBJ1-2; 7 nucleotides agree with TRBD1. CDR3 size: 14 residues. Germline lookup yields CDR1 MDHEN and CDR2 SYDVKM. V lost 5 bases, J lost 5 bases, and 8 bases stayed unmatched. The CDR3 coding sequence is TGTGCCAGCAGTCGTCCGACAGGGACTTATGGCTACACCTTC. Amino acids: CASSRPTGTYGYTF.

This clone was detected only once. CDR3 nucleotides: TGTGCCAGCAGCTTGGGGACAGTCTCTTCTGGGGCCAACGTCCTGACTTTC. Protein sequence: CASSLGTVSSGANVLTF. The chain links TRBV5-4 to TRBJ2-6; D possibly corresponds to TRBD1 (6 bases). Trimming took 0 bases from V and 1 from J, leaving 11 bases between them. The CDR3 totals 17 residues. CDR1 is SGHNT, CDR2 YYREEE, per germline (reference sequence).

The chain links TRBV7-6 to TRBJ2-1; D might be TRBD2 (6 bases). The CDR3 has 15 residues. V dropped 0 bases and J dropped 2 bases, with 8 bases sitting between them. The germline CDR1 and CDR2 sequences are SGHVS and FNYEAQ. CDR3 sequence reads: CASSLAGTAYNEQFF. The CDR3 coding sequence is TGTGCCAGCAGCTTAGCCGGGACTGCCTACAATGAGCAGTTCTTC.

The rearrangement joins TRBV9 to TRBJ2-1; D is possibly TRBD1 or TRBD2 (6 bases each). The CDR3 totals 15 residues. Germline V lookup: CDR1 SGDLS, CDR2 YYNGEE. Trimming removed 0 bases from V and 5 bases from J, with 12 bases in between. CDR3 loop: CASSVDIGGNNEQFF. CDR3 nucleotide sequence: TGTGCCAGCAGCGTAGATATAGGGGGGAACAATGAGCAGTTCTTC.

V gene TRBV5-4 combines with J gene TRBJ2-7; D is possibly TRBD2 (5 bases). Trimming stripped 4 bases from V and 0 bases from J, with 23 bases between. CDR1 is SGHNT, CDR2 YYREEE, per germline (reference sequence). The length of the CDR3 is 18 residues. In DNA form, the CDR3 reads TGTGCCAGCAGCCAACTAACAACCGGAGGCCGGGGCTCCTACGAGCAGTACTTC. As protein: CASSQLTTGGRGSYEQYF.

This clone was seen a single time. The chain combines TRBV5-4 with TRBJ2-2; D unclear. The CDR3 extends over 16 amino acids. Germline CDR1 SGHNT, CDR2 YYREEE (reference sequence). V shed 4 bases and J shed 1 base, with 14 bases lying between them. The CDR3 loop reads CASSPARWGNTGELFF. The DNA for the CDR3 is TGTGCCAGCAGCCCAGCGCGCTGGGGGAACACCGGGGAGCTGTTTTTT.